This TCR beta chain was documented in a study of vaccination and CD4 T cells after COVID-19. The overall study: SARS-CoV-2 positivity in convalescent patients was established by nasal swab PCR; nine had mild and one severe disease. Each participant underwent a two-dose regimen of either the BNT162b2 or the mRNA-1273 vaccine. Study conclusions and caveats: Median approximately 90% of reactive clones detected in convalescent patients emerged only post-vaccination. There were relatively few convalescent patients studied, and there were no early post-infection timepoints.

TCRdb called the PCR reads again in MiXCR, with one record for every CDR3 protein. The sample has about 20,000 distinct CDR3 sequences; under 60% are singletons. A remark on this clonotype: No antigen is known for it.

The CDR3 contains 12 residues. The V gene's germline CDR1 is MDHEN and CDR2 SYDVKM. The V end was cut by 1 base, the J end by 9 bases, with 7 bases between. V gene TRBV28 combines with J gene TRBJ2-1, with D hard to call. The sequence derives from a human donor who had recovered from COVID-19. The material sequenced was CD4+ T cells from blood, taken before SARS-CoV-2 vaccination. As DNA, the CDR3 is TGTGCCAGCAGTTTATTGGTGGGTGAGCAGTTCTTC. It specifies CASSLLVGEQFF.